These 8 T cell receptor beta chains were all obtained from the same sample, sequenced in a study of blood T cell repertoires in COVID-19. Profiled with immunoSEQ multiplex PCR; TCRdb holds only in-frame clones, not every one. The table has around 220,000 clones, 88% seen once; the top ten hold roughly 14%. The sample consisted of PBMCs or T cells enriched from blood (not recorded which). The receptors were sampled from a woman aged 50 to 65 with acute COVID-19.

The chain joins TRBV5-1 to TRBJ1-1; 9 bases are a match to TRBD1. Losses at the gene ends were 4 bases for V and 6 bases for J; bases not matched to a gene: 7. This CDR3 comprises 14 residues. The V gene's germline CDR1 is SGHRS and CDR2 YFSETQ. CDR3: CASSEGQGPAEAFF. The CDR3 DNA is TGCGCCAGCAGCGAGGGACAGGGACCCGCTGAAGCTTTCTTT.

The chain carries TRBV29-1 and TRBJ2-1, with 14 bases that match TRBD2. The germline V gene encodes CDR1 SQVTM and CDR2 ANQGSEA. The ends lost 4 bases at V and 6 bases at J; junction bases unmatched: 8. The CDR3 runs to 16 residues. The CDR3 bases are TGCAGCGTTGCAAAGGGACTAGCGGGAGAAGGCAATGAGCAGTTCTTC. Translated, it gives CSVAKGLAGEGNEQFF.

The chain recombines TRBV28 with TRBJ1-3; D might be TRBD1 (6 bases). Trimming shortened V by 0 bases and J by 0 bases, and 12 bases separated the two germline ends. The CDR3 spans 17 residues. The germline gives CDR1 MDHEN, CDR2 SYDVKM. The CDR3 sequence is CASSLWGTSLSGNTIYF. CDR3 DNA sequence: TGTGCCAGCAGTTTATGGGGGACAAGCCTCTCTGGAAACACCATATATTTT.

The chain carries TRBV3-1 (or the pseudogene TRBV3-2) and TRBJ2-7, with 8 bases lining up with TRBD1. This CDR3 contains 14 residues. Looked up from germline, CDR1 is LGHDT and CDR2 is YNNKEL (reference sequence). The trim removed 2 bases at V and 7 bases at J, leaving 7 bases unmatched. CDR3 nucleotides: TGTGCCAGCAGCCAAAGGTCGACAGGGGTGGAGCAGTACTTC. It translates to CASSQRSTGVEQYF.

Here the CDR3 reads CASSPGHNNQPQHF. The CDR3 DNA reads TGTGCCAGCAGTCCAGGGCATAACAATCAGCCCCAGCATTTT. The chain links TRBV6-5 to TRBJ1-5, with a possible D match to TRBD1 (5 bases). The CDR3 sequence is 14 residues long. V lost 5 bases to trimming and J lost 3 bases, with 11 bases between them. Looked up from germline, CDR1 is MNHEY and CDR2 is SVGAGI.

V and J are TRBV30 and TRBJ2-1, with 11 nucleotides matching TRBD2. This CDR3 comprises 15 residues. J was trimmed by 3 bases and V by 3 bases; bases with no gene match: 4. Germline CDR1 reads GTSNPN; CDR2 reads SVGIG (reference sequence). The CDR3 sequence is CAWRLTSGGYNEQFF. DNA for the CDR3: TGTGCCTGGAGGTTAACTAGCGGGGGCTACAATGAGCAGTTCTTC.

The chain joins TRBV7-8 to TRBJ2-5; D is undetermined. CDR1 and CDR2 (germline): SGHVS, FQNEAQ. V was pared by 3 bases and J by 4 bases, with 12 bases between. The CDR3 consists of 14 residues. CDR3 loop: CASSFSLVVETQYF. DNA of the CDR3: TGTGCCAGCAGCTTTAGTCTAGTGGTAGAGACCCAGTACTTC.

This clone was recorded a few times. The rearrangement uses TRBV20-1 and TRBJ2-5; 13 positions match TRBD2. The CDR3 has 20 residues. Per germline, CDR1 DFQATT and CDR2 SNEGSKA (reference sequence). Trimming cost V 3 bases and J 4 bases; bases outside gene matches: 20. The CDR3 bases are TGCAGTGCTAGTCCTGTTAAAGTCGGACTAGCGGGGGTGTTCGGAGAGACCCAGTACTTC. This translates into CSASPVKVGLAGVFGETQYF.